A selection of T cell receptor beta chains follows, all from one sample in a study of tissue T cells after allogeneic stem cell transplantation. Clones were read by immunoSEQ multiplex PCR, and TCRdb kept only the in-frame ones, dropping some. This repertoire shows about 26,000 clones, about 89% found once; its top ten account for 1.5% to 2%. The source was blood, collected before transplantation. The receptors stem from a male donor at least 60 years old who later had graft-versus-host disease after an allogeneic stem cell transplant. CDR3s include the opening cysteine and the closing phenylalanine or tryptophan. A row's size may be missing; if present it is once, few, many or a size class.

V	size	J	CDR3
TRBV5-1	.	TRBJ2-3	CASSPGTSGESDTQYF
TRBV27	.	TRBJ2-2	CASSLSRGGTGELFF
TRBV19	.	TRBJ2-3	CASSLPSPGSGDTQYF
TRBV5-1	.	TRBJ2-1	CASSSLQGAEQFF
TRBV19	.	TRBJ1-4	CASSRTAGEKLFF
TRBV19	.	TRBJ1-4	CASSAQYAGKLFF
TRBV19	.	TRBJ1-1	CASSSRTGDTEAFF
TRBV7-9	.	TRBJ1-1	CASSFGDGGPTEAFF
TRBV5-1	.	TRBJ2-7	CASSLAGQGYEQYF
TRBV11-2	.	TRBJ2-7	CASSRSGNYEQYF
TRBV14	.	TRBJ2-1	CASSPGPIEGGNYNEQFF
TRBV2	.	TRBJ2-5	CASPGLKMFGETQYF
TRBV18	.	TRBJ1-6	CASSLLGSPSSYNSPLHF
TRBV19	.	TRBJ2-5	CASSKDRHQETQYF
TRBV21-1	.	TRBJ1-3	CASRGTGHPGNTIYF
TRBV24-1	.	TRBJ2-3	CATIEEGTDTQYF
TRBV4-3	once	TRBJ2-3	CASSQDTRGDTQYF
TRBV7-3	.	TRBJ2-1	CASSSAGIYNEQFF
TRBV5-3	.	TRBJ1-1	CARTGDRAEAFF
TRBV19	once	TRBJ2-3	CASTQIPGDTQYF
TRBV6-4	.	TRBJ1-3	CASRDGASGNTIYF
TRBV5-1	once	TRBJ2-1	CASSATGTSGGGLSFNEQFF
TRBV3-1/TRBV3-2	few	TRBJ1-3	CASSQDRNFGNTIYF
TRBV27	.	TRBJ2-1	CASTRDGANNEQFF
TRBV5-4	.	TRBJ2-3	CASSLGSSEGGADTQYF
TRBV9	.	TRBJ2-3	CASSVGTSGGQDTQYF
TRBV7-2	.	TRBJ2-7	CASSPDSGLAYEQYF